This is a list of T cell receptor beta chains from one sample in a study of early T cells in non-severe SARS-CoV-2 infection. TCRdb used MiXCR to reprocess the 5' RACE reads, holding one entry per CDR3 protein. This table holds roughly 60,000 distinct CDR3 sequences, about 11% found once. The specimen comprised whole blood, sampled at baseline. The receptors here all came from an adult who was a healthcare worker with PCR-confirmed SARS-CoV-2 infection or an uninfected control (not recorded which). CDR3s include the opening cysteine and the closing phenylalanine or tryptophan.

j_call v_call cdr3_aa
TRBJ1-4 TRBV6-1 CASSAGQATNEKLFF
TRBJ1-6 TRBV6-2/TRBV6-3 CASSYPRQGTNSPLHF
TRBJ1-1 TRBV30 CAWSVNANTEAFF
TRBJ2-5 TRBV10-2 CASLAGGNQETQYF
TRBJ2-1 TRBV20-1 CSAQDRGSYNEQFF
TRBJ2-7 TRBV7-2 CASSLDSGNSYEQYF
TRBJ1-1 TRBV3-1 CASSQDPRVTEAFF
TRBJ2-1 TRBV27 CASIRVPGYNEQFF
TRBJ2-2 TRBV20-1 CSARDRTRRHSGELFF
TRBJ2-5 TRBV27 CASRPRRSIETQYF
TRBJ1-5 TRBV20-1 CRTRGSNQPQHF
TRBJ2-7 TRBV5-1 CASSSRSREQYF
TRBJ1-2 TRBV5-1 CASSPGTGVFGYTF
TRBJ1-1 TRBV7-9 CASSLGRGTGGTEAFF
TRBJ2-2 TRBV5-1 CASDSGGSLNTGELFF
TRBJ2-5 TRBV7-3 CASSRTATGWETQYF
TRBJ1-1 TRBV7-6 CASSFFTRGEAEAFF
TRBJ1-6 TRBV12-3/TRBV12-4 CATARVVGNSPLHF
TRBJ1-2 TRBV12-3/TRBV12-4 CASTQGPNYGYTF
TRBJ2-1 TRBV20-1 CSARASGDRNEQFF
TRBJ1-1 TRBV10-2 CASSPGRRSVGTEAFF
TRBJ2-5 TRBV29-1 CSVGGLRETQYF
TRBJ1-5 TRBV10-2 CASSPGTGGASNQPQHF
TRBJ1-2 TRBV12-3/TRBV12-4 CASSWRGGYTF
TRBJ2-3 TRBV10-2 CASRVERGTDTQYF
TRBJ2-5 TRBV11-2 CASSHSGGRQETQYF
TRBJ2-1 TRBV11-2 CASSFFASGAYNEQFF
TRBJ2-7 TRBV12-3/TRBV12-4 CASSLSTASSYEQYF
TRBJ2-7 TRBV5-1 CASSLDSHYEQYF
TRBJ2-7 TRBV6-6 CASSYRLAGGEQYF
TRBJ2-7 TRBV18 CASSPLGSYEQYF
TRBJ1-1 TRBV29-1 CSAARDVRNTEAFF
TRBJ1-2 TRBV6-2/TRBV6-3 CASKIEDGYTF
TRBJ2-3 TRBV4-2 CASSQVGGLTDTQYF
TRBJ2-1 TRBV20-1 CSAKQGALNEQFF